This T cell receptor beta chain was obtained from a study of blood T cell repertoires in COVID-19. This clone was counted only a few times. Assay: immunoSEQ multiplex PCR; the TCRdb copy retains only in-frame clones and omits some. The data hold 150,000 or so clones, with 65% to 90% observed a single time. The germline V gene encodes CDR1 SGHTA and CDR2 FQGNSA. V shed 7 bases and J 6 bases; nucleotides not matched to a gene: 14. The CDR3 covers 15 residues. This sequence joins TRBV7-2 and TRBJ1-2, with 7 bases identical to TRBD1. The TCR sequence derives from a woman aged 60-70 years with COVID-19, enrolled during active disease. Source material: peripheral blood. For the CDR3, the DNA is TGTGCCAGCACCAGATCCTCCGACAGGGTGAATGGCTACACCTTC. This translates into CASTRSSDRVNGYTF. The whole variable domain, remainder taken from reference TRBV7-2 and TRBJ1-2, is GAGVSQSPSNKVTEKGKDVELRCDPISGHTALYWYRQSLGQGLEFLIYFQGNSAPDKSGLPSDRFSAERTGGSVSTLTIQRTQQEDSAVYLCASTRSSDRVNGYTFGSGTRLTVV.